Each of the 13 T cell receptor beta chains below was sequenced from the same sample in a study of blood T cell repertoires in COVID-19. Sequencing was performed with immunoSEQ multiplex PCR; in TCRdb, only in-frame clones are kept and a portion is missing. The table includes 160,000 or so clones, 80% to 90% detected once. The sample comprised peripheral blood. These receptors originate from a woman in her forties or fifties with acute or convalescent COVID-19.

The V call is TRBV2, the J call TRBJ2-7; 8 nucleotides agree with TRBD2. CDR1 and CDR2 from the germline V gene are SNHLY and FYNNEI. This CDR3 spans 14 amino acids. The J segment lost 0 bases and the V segment lost 8 bases, leaving 6 bases of the junction unmatched. CDR3 sequence reads: CASRREDYSYEQYF. Written as DNA, the CDR3 is TGTGCCAGCCGGCGGGAGGATTACTCCTACGAGCAGTACTTC.

The chain couples TRBV7-8 to TRBJ2-1, with 14 nucleotides matching TRBD2. This CDR3 is 19 amino acids long. V was pared by 5 bases and J by 0 bases, with 9 bases of the junction left unmatched. Germline assignment: CDR1 SGHVS and CDR2 FQNEAQ. The CDR3 region has the DNA TGTGCCAGCAGCCCGCGGACTAGCGGGGGGATCGGCTCCTACAATGAGCAGTTCTTC. Translated, it gives CASSPRTSGGIGSYNEQFF.

The CDR3 DNA follows: TGTGCCAGCAGCTTGGCGTATGAGCAGTTCTTC. Its translation: CASSLAYEQFF. The chain combines TRBV5-6 with TRBJ2-1; D is ambiguous. The germline V gene encodes CDR1 SGHDT and CDR2 YYEEEE. The V gene lost 0 bases and the J gene lost 8 bases, with 3 bases spanning the gap. The CDR3 loop spans 11 amino acids.

The chain is built from TRBV24-1 and TRBJ1-1, with 7 bases matching TRBD1. The CDR3 runs to 13 residues. After removal of 4 bases from V and 6 bases from J, the junction contained 4 bases not matched to a gene. Per the germline V gene, CDR1 is KGHDR and CDR2 is SFDVKD. CDR3: CATSDPDRAEAFF. CDR3 DNA sequence: TGTGCCACCAGTGACCCTGACAGGGCTGAAGCTTTCTTT.

The rearrangement links TRBV7-9 to TRBJ1-6; 7 bases align to TRBD1. This CDR3 region has 17 residues. V shed 3 bases, J shed 11 bases, and the junction held 16 bases outside the gene matches. Germline V gives CDR1 SEHNR, CDR2 FQNEAQ (reference sequence). CDR3 sequence: CASSFWSLVGGATPLHF. The CDR3 DNA reads as TGTGCCAGCAGCTTTTGGTCGCTTGTAGGGGGCGCAACACCCCTCCACTTT.

The gene calls are TRBV7-2 and TRBJ2-7; D might be TRBD2 (5 bases). The V gene's germline CDR1 is SGHTA and CDR2 FQGNSA. Trimming removed 6 bases at V and 2 bases at J, with 17 bases between. This CDR3 comprises 15 residues. In DNA, the CDR3 is TGTGCCAGCAGTTATACAAGGGAGTTCGCCTACGAGCAGTACTTC. Protein sequence: CASSYTREFAYEQYF.

This rearrangement joins TRBV11-2 to TRBJ1-2; D is perhaps TRBD1 (5 bases). The germline V gene encodes CDR1 SGHAT and CDR2 FQNNGV. Deletions cut 5 bases from V and 6 bases from J, with 16 bases between. The CDR3 covers 14 residues. The CDR3 loop reads CASSAFQGGNGYTF. The CDR3 DNA reads as TGTGCCAGCAGCGCCTTCCAGGGAGGGAATGGCTACACCTTC.

The J gene is TRBJ1-5, the V gene TRBV19, with a tentative D call TRBD1 (5 bases). V was shortened by 5 bases and J by 6 bases, with 14 bases between the two germline ends. CDR3 length: 14 amino acids. CDR1 LNHDA and CDR2 SQIVND come from the germline V gene (reference sequence). The CDR3 nucleotides read TGTGCCAGTAGTGGGGGGAACGGGGGTCAGCCCCAGCATTTT. This encodes CASSGGNGGQPQHF.

The J gene is TRBJ2-3, the V gene TRBV10-2; D call uncertain. V lost 3 bases to trimming and J lost 0 bases, with 13 bases between them. The CDR3 spans 16 residues. Germline V gene data show CDR1 as WSHSY and CDR2 as SAAADI. The CDR3 is CASSDLVSSSTDTQYF. CDR3 DNA: TGCGCCAGCAGTGATCTAGTCTCTTCTAGCACAGATACGCAGTATTTT.

The chain combines TRBV24-1 with TRBJ2-5; 11 bases fit TRBD2. CDR1 and CDR2 (germline): KGHDR, SFDVKD. This CDR3 comprises 15 residues. The V and J ends lost 7 bases and 2 bases, in that order; junction bases with no gene match: 5. This CDR3 is CATSPGLAVQETQYF. CDR3 coding DNA: TGTGCCACCAGCCCGGGACTAGCGGTTCAAGAGACCCAGTACTTC.

V is TRBV27 and J is TRBJ1-2; tentative D call: TRBD1 (5 bases). Germline-derived CDR1 and CDR2 are MNHEY and SMNVEV (reference sequence). Trimming shortened V by 2 bases and J by 0 bases, and 10 bases separated the two germline ends. This CDR3 spans 15 amino acids. This chain's CDR3 is CASSLQGETNYGYTF. For the CDR3, the DNA is TGTGCCAGCAGTTTACAGGGCGAAACTAACTATGGCTACACCTTC.

The chain combines TRBV11-3 with TRBJ2-3; 10 bases match TRBD1. Germline CDR1 is SGHNT and CDR2 is YENEEA. J lost 8 bases, V lost 5 bases, and 16 bases had no gene match. The CDR3 has 17 residues. CDR3 bases: TGTGCCAGCAGCCAGGGTGTCGGGACAGGGGTAATAGGTACGCAGTATTTT. Protein product: CASSQGVGTGVIGTQYF.

The rearrangement uses TRBV28 and TRBJ2-7; TRBD2 is a possible D gene (5 bases). CDR3 length: 14 amino acids. V lost 6 bases and J 0 bases, leaving 12 bases between the germline ends. The germline V gene has CDR1 MDHEN and CDR2 SYDVKM. The DNA of the CDR3 is TGTGCCAGCAGAGAAGCGGTGAGCTCCTACGAGCAGTACTTC. This codes for CASREAVSSYEQYF. The full variable domain, completed using reference TRBV28 and TRBJ2-7, is DVKVTQSSRYLVKRTGEKVFLECVQDMDHENMFWYRQDPGLGLRLIYFSYDVKMKEKGDIPEGYSVSREKKERFSLILESASTNQTSMYLCASREAVSSYEQYFGPGTRLTVT.